This TCR beta chain was found in a study of metastatic and nonmetastatic thyroid tumors. Study-level background: Repertoires from blood and tumor or nodule tissue of malignant and benign thyroid patients were compared. Study observations and caveats: Significantly greater TCR beta diversity was reportedly found in malignant thyroid tumors than in benign nodules (in blood and tumor).

V was pared by 5 bases and J by 5 bases, with 10 bases of the junction left unmatched. This CDR3 is 15 amino acids long. CDR1 and CDR2 (germline): SGHDT, YYEEEE. The authors' processing: The authors used CDR3 differences across clinicopathological groups to build a distant-metastasis classifier for papillary thyroid cancer. TCRdb re-called clones via MiXCR from the PCR reads. TCRdb's processing, not the authors' own work, is the source of the V and J calls. The repertoire holds over 20,000 clones, with less than 20% as singletons. Thyroid surgery had not been preceded by any treatment in any patient. This clone was counted at least ten times. Its antigen is still unknown.

The V and J genes are TRBV5-6 and TRBJ2-5, with 9 nucleotides matching TRBD1. The clonotype originates from a female donor with papillary thyroid cancer or a benign thyroid nodule (not recorded which). Some clones in this sample may be carry-over from other donors' samples. Sequenced sample: blood. The CDR3 bases are TGTGCCAGCAGTTCCACAGGGGGCAGGTATGAGACCCAGTACTTC. It specifies CASSSTGGRYETQYF.